Listed below are T cell receptor beta chains from one sample, sequenced in a study of T-cell memory formation after mild COVID-19. One entry per CDR3 protein, called by TCRdb with MiXCR from the 5' RACE reads. The data hold around 140,000 distinct CDR3 sequences, with under 7% observed a single time. The sample comprised PBMCs or a T cell subset sorted from them (not recorded which). These TCRs come from an adult woman who had mild COVID-19 (a few samples of this study predate the infection). Cell type and time point are not known. Each CDR3 is given with its conserved first and last residue. D genes are given only for firm matches. Size is stated for part of the rows, as once, few or many counts, or as a class when the clone is expanded.

J,V,size,D,DNA,CDR3
TRBJ2-3,TRBV20-1,NA,NA,TGCAGTGCTAGAGGACATAGAAGGAGCACAGATACGCAGTATTTT,CSARGHRRSTDTQYF
TRBJ2-2,TRBV12-3/TRBV12-4,many,NA,TGTGCCAGCAGTTTAGATGGACAGCTAATCGGGGAGCTGTTTTTT,CASSLDGQLIGELFF
TRBJ2-5,TRBV2,many,NA,TGTGCCAGCAGTGCAGGGGCTCAAGAGACCCAGTACTTC,CASSAGAQETQYF
TRBJ1-4,TRBV3-1,NA,TRBD1,TGTGCCAGCAGCCAAGCGTCAGCGACAGGGATTGAAAAACTGTTTTTT,CASSQASATGIEKLFF
TRBJ1-5,TRBV25-1,NA,TRBD1,TGTGCCAGCAGTGACCAAGGAGGTACAGGGGGTCAGCCCCAGCATTTT,CASSDQGGTGGQPQHF
TRBJ1-2,TRBV7-2,few,NA,TGTGCCAGCAGCGGTCGAACTCTCGCCATTGGCTACACCTTC,CASSGRTLAIGYTF
TRBJ2-7,TRBV7-7,many,TRBD1,TGTGCCAGCAGCTTAGGTCCAGGACAGGGAGCCTACGAGCAGTACTTC,CASSLGPGQGAYEQYF
TRBJ1-1,TRBV3-1,many,NA,TGTGCCAGCAGCCAAGCACTCCGTGAGGGTGAAGCTTTCTTT,CASSQALREGEAFF
TRBJ2-5,TRBV5-1,NA,TRBD2,TGCGCCAGCAGCTTGGTAGCGGGAGGGCCGGAGACCCAGTACTTC,CASSLVAGGPETQYF
TRBJ2-7,TRBV25-1,NA,NA,TGTGCCAGCAGTGAATATGGGGGCTCCTACGAGCAGTACTTC,CASSEYGGSYEQYF
TRBJ1-1,TRBV6-5,many,NA,TGTGCCAGCAGTTACTCGAGTGGGCAGGTGAAAGCTTTCTTT,CASSYSSGQVKAFF
TRBJ2-1,TRBV20-1,many,TRBD2,TGCAGTGCTAGGTGGGCGGGAGGGTTATCAAGCTCCTACAATGAGCAGTTCTTC,CSARWAGGLSSSYNEQFF
TRBJ1-2,TRBV27,NA,TRBD1,TGTGCCAGCAGTTTATCTACACCGCGACAGGGGGCTCCCTATGGCTACACCTTC,CASSLSTPRQGAPYGYTF
TRBJ2-3,TRBV21-1,few,NA,TGTGCCAGCAGCAAGGGTCCCACGGGGGGCGCCACAGATACGCAGTATTTT,CASSKGPTGGATDTQYF
TRBJ2-1,TRBV6-5,few,NA,TGTGCCAGCAGTCGGGACGGATACTACAATGAGCAGTTCTTC,CASSRDGYYNEQFF
TRBJ2-5,TRBV4-3,NA,NA,TGCGCCAGCAGCCGGACGCGATGGAGGAAAGAGACCCAGTACTTC,CASSRTRWRKETQYF